This T cell receptor (beta chain) is from a study of tumor-infiltrating lymphocytes in primary liver carcinoma. Study summary: Patients comprised men and women whose ages fell between 30 and 69 years. Study-wide points: Less overlap was seen in tumor-adjacent and tumor-blood pairs than in tumor region pairs. The proportion of top clones found throughout all five tumor regions was only about 8-25%.

From unsorted bulk tissue weighing roughly 17-34 mg, DNA and RNA were co-extracted. Every single tumor sample held over 75% viable tumor cells. This clonotype was detected only once. As yet, its antigen is unknown. Sequence at one end of the junction differs from germline and may be a read error. CDR3 size: 16 residues. The investigators made TCR beta cDNA from about 510 ng total RNA, using a constant-region primer. Each TCR beta library was derived from three nested multiplex PCR rounds that employed slightly modified ARM-PCR. In the first two PCR rounds, TRBV1-TRBV30 forward primers were paired with a C-beta reverse primer, and each round lasted around 10 cycles. TCRdb itself ran the multiplex PCR reads through MiXCR, one entry per CDR3 protein. This table has roughly 120,000 distinct CDR3 sequences, around 64% appearing once.

The sequenced material came from liver tumor tissue from sampling region 3. Stated subset: tumor region T3, left-lateral pole. The receptor was isolated from a woman in her sixties with primary liver carcinoma and hepatitis B virus infection. The rearrangement links TRBV12-3 or TRBV12-4 to TRBJ1-5; D gene unclear. CDR3 region: CASSFSPQISSQPRYF. As DNA, the CDR3 is TGTGCCAGCAGTTTCAGTCCACAGATAAGCAGTCAGCCCCGGTATTTT.